A selection of T cell receptor beta chains follows, all from one sample in a study of response to subunit inactivated influenza vaccine. Using its own MiXCR run on the RT-PCR reads, TCRdb lists one record per CDR3 protein. The table lists 450,000 to 500,000 distinct CDR3 sequences, approximately 11% of them singletons. This sample comprised PBMCs from blood, obtained roughly 47 days after vaccination. Every receptor here comes from a man in his forties or fifties who received an inactivated influenza vaccine. Both conserved end residues are part of each CDR3. D genes are given only for firm matches. A row's size may be missing; if present it is once, few, many or a size class.

TRBJ2-5 TRBV7-9 TRBD2 few CASSQTSGRETQYF TGTGCCAGCAGCCAGACTAGCGGGAGGGAGACCCAGTACTTC
TRBJ2-3 TRBV2 TRBD2 few CASAPRGRVGPDTQYF TGTGCCAGCGCCCCCCGGGGGAGGGTCGGCCCAGATACGCAGTATTTT
TRBJ2-7 TRBV20-1 NA many CSARREDHEQYF TGCAGTGCTCGTAGGGAAGACCACGAGCAGTACTTC
TRBJ1-1 TRBV7-2 NA few CASSPPWTPAEAFF TGTGCCAGCAGCCCGCCCTGGACACCGGCTGAAGCTTTCTTT
TRBJ2-3 TRBV5-1 NA few CASSLDVSTDTQYF TGCGCCAGCAGCTTGGATGTGAGCACAGATACGCAGTATTTT
TRBJ2-1 TRBV3-1 TRBD2 few CASSQGLGGINEQFF TGTGCCAGCAGCCAGGGACTAGGTGGAATCAATGAGCAGTTCTTC
TRBJ2-4 TRBV4-2 NA NA CASSRQDRPSIQYF TGTGCCAGCAGCCGCCAGGACCGGCCTAGCATTCAGTACTTC
TRBJ2-2 TRBV20-1 TRBD2 NA CSAKAGPPNTGELFF TGCAGTGCCAAAGCGGGACCCCCGAACACCGGGGAGCTGTTTTTT
TRBJ2-3 TRBV28 NA NA CASSLTLGGGTDTQYF TGTGCCAGCAGTCTCACGCTCGGGGGCGGCACAGATACGCAGTATTTT
TRBJ2-2 TRBV20-1 NA few CSARQGAGAGELFF TGCAGTGCTAGACAGGGGGCGGGAGCCGGGGAGCTGTTTTTT
TRBJ2-7 TRBV4-1 TRBD1 NA CASSQRGQGSWEQYF TGCGCCAGCAGCCAACGGGGACAGGGTTCTTGGGAGCAGTACTTC
TRBJ1-1 TRBV29-1 NA NA CSVEGFMGNTEAFF TGCAGCGTTGAAGGGTTTATGGGGAACACTGAAGCTTTCTTT